This T cell receptor beta chain was captured by sequencing in a study of cytomegalovirus exposure and HLA in healthy donors. Trimming removed 4 bases at V and 0 bases at J, with 6 bases between. The CDR3 loop spans 13 amino acids. Per germline, CDR1 MNHNS and CDR2 SASEGT. PCR amplification relied on 60 Vbeta primers (plus 13 Jbeta primers). TCRdb's table, derived via immunoSEQ multiplex PCR, lists solely in-frame clones and lacks some. The data contain fewer than 200,000 clones, approximately 81% of them singletons. The TCR sequence derives from a male donor in good health and CMV-seronegative. The sample consisted of PBMCs. The V call is TRBV6-1, the J call TRBJ1-1; TRBD1 is a possible D gene (5 bases). CDR3 nucleotide sequence: TGTGCCAGCAGTGCACAGGTGAACACTGAAGCTTTCTTT. It codes for CASSAQVNTEAFF.